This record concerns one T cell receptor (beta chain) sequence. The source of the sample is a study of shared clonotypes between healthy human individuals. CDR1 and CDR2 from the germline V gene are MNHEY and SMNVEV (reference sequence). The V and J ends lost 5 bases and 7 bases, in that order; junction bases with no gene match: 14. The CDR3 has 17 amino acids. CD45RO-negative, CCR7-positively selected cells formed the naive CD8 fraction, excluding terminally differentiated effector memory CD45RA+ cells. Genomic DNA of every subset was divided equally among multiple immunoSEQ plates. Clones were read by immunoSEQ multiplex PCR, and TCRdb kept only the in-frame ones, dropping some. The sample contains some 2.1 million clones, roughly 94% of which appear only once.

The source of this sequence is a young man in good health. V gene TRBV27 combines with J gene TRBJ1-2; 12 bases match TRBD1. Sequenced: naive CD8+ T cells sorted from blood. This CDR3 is CASSRPGTGGGLGGYTF. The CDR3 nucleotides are TGTGCCAGCAGTCGTCCCGGGACAGGGGGCGGTCTTGGTGGCTACACCTTC.